The clone carrying this T cell receptor (beta chain) occurred a few times. Germline-derived CDR1 and CDR2 are SGHKS and YYEKEE (reference sequence). The J segment lost 7 bases and the V segment lost 2 bases, leaving 15 bases of the junction unmatched. The CDR3 spans 16 residues. The entry originates in a study of T-cell reconstitution after alpha-beta-depleted transplantation in children. Preparation of the TCRbeta library used unique molecular identifiers. TCRdb reprocessed the PCR reads with MiXCR, giving one entry per CDR3 protein. This repertoire shows more than 550,000 distinct CDR3 sequences, approximately 10% found once; its top ten account for about 4%.

This chain links TRBV5-5 with TRBJ2-7; 7 bases agree with TRBD2. This sample comprised PBMCs from the stem cell graft donor, obtained from the stem cell graft. This TCR was recovered from a human donor who donated a stem cell graft to a child with acute myeloid leukemia. CDR3 coding DNA: TGTGCCAGCAGCTTCGGACCTAGCGGTGGGGAAGGTGAGCAGTACTTC. This translates into CASSFGPSGGEGEQYF.